The present T cell receptor beta chain was sequenced within a study of cytomegalovirus exposure and HLA in healthy donors. Study details: Assignment to the Caucasian-associated ancestry cluster applied to about 80% of the 350 to 500 genotyped donors.

As regards this clone: Its specificity is unknown.

The CDR3 length is 14 residues. The germline V gene encodes CDR1 SEHNR and CDR2 FQNEAQ (reference sequence). Trimming cost V 5 bases and J 4 bases; bases outside gene matches: 4. The PCR had 60 Vbeta and 13 Jbeta primers. The repertoire was sequenced with immunoSEQ multiplex PCR; TCRdb's copy has only in-frame clones and lacks some. The sample lists around 150,000 clones, approximately 82% occurring once. Study-wide findings and caveats: TCR beta sequences numbering roughly 16,000 were associated with HLA alleles at 0.05 false discovery rate in a later analysis. Confirmation in vitro established that a few CMV-associated chains were specific for CMV antigens.

The specimen sequenced was PBMCs. The chain carries TRBV7-9 and TRBJ2-2; 7 bases fit TRBD1. The sequence was obtained from a woman between 40 and 55 years old in good health and CMV-seropositive. The CDR3 bases are TGTGCCAGCAGCACAGGGACAGCCACCGGGGAGCTGTTTTTT. Protein: CASSTGTATGELFF.